This is a list of T cell receptor beta chains from one sample in a study of T cells in localized non-small cell lung cancer. Method: immunoSEQ multiplex PCR; TCRdb's copy keeps in-frame clones and lacks some. The sample lists about 52,000 clones; around nine tenths were seen once. Source: PBMCs, taken before any cancer treatment. These receptor sequences come from a female donor with stage II lung adenocarcinoma. CDR3s include the opening cysteine and the closing phenylalanine or tryptophan. The D gene is left open where the match is weak. Clone size is given for some rows only: seen once, a few or many times, or a class if the clone is expanded.

>.|TRBJ1-2|TRBD1|TRBV6-1
TGTGCCAGCAGTGGACAGGGGGCCTACACCTTC
CASSGQGAYTF
>once|TRBJ1-3|.|TRBV6-1
TGTGCCAGCAGTGAACTTCCCGGGTGGGGAAACACCATATATTTT
CASSELPGWGNTIYF
>once|TRBJ2-5|TRBD2|TRBV11-2
TGTGCCAGCAGCTTAGCACTAGCGGGCCCCCAGTACTTC
CASSLALAGPQYF
>.|TRBJ1-5|.|TRBV7-2
TGTGCCAGCAGCTCATTTGACAGTAGCAATCAGCCCCAGCATTTT
CASSSFDSSNQPQHF
>.|TRBJ2-1|.|TRBV4-2
TGTGCCAGCAGCCAAGATGGGAAGGGGGTGGGGAATGAGCAGTTCTTC
CASSQDGKGVGNEQFF
>.|TRBJ2-7|.|TRBV4-2
TGTGCCAGCAGCCAAGATGAACGTGTTCTAAGTGAGCAGTACTTC
CASSQDERVLSEQYF
>once|TRBJ1-2|.|TRBV19
TGTGCCAGTAGTGGGGCGCTGAGGGAGTATGGCTACACCTTC
CASSGALREYGYTF
>.|TRBJ1-1|.|TRBV5-6
TGTGCCAGCAGCTCCCGGGGGATCGGGAACACTGAAGCTTTCTTT
CASSSRGIGNTEAFF
>.|TRBJ2-7|.|TRBV27
TGTGCCAGCAGTTTAAGAGGGGGGTCAGACGAGCAGTACTTC
CASSLRGGSDEQYF
>once|TRBJ1-3|.|TRBV18
TGTGCCAGCTCACCATTGGGGGATGGAAACACCATATATTTT
CASSPLGDGNTIYF
>.|TRBJ2-7|.|TRBV27
TGTGCCAGCAGCCCCACGGCGGCATCCTACGAGCAGTATTTC
CASSPTAASYEQYF
>.|TRBJ2-1|TRBD2|TRBV11-3
TGTGCCAGCAGCTTATCCGTAGGCGGGGGGGCGGTCAATGAGCAGTTCTTC
CASSLSVGGGAVNEQFF
>.|TRBJ2-5|TRBD1|TRBV5-1
TGCGCCAGCAGATCGACAGGGACCGAGACCCAGTACTTC
CASRSTGTETQYF
>.|TRBJ1-2|.|TRBV4-1
TGCGCCAGCAGCCAAGGGCGTGGGAGATATGGCTACACCTTC
CASSQGRGRYGYTF
>.|TRBJ1-2|.|TRBV29-1
TGCAGCGTTGAAGTCCCTCTAGTTACGGTTGGGGGGAGGAATGGCTACACCTTC
CSVEVPLVTVGGRNGYTF
>.|TRBJ1-4|TRBD1|TRBV5-4
TGTGCCAGCAGCCACAGGGGGGCTAATGAAAAACTGTTTTTT
CASSHRGANEKLFF
>.|TRBJ2-5|.|TRBV6-5
TGTGCCAGCAGGATAGGACGGGGTGGGGAGACCCAGTACTTC
CASRIGRGGETQYF
>medium-sized|TRBJ1-1|.|TRBV4-2
TGTGCCAGCAGCCAAGCGGACACTGAAGCTTTCTTT
CASSQADTEAFF
>.|TRBJ2-2|.|TRBV10-2
TGCGCCAGCAGTGAACGGGGGCCAACACGCACCGGGGAGCTGTTTTTT
CASSERGPTRTGELFF
>.|TRBJ1-2|.|TRBV6-1
TGTGCCAGCAGGCCCGGGGAAGGCTATGGCTACACCTTC
CASRPGEGYGYTF
>.|TRBJ1-1|.|TRBV30
TGTGCCTGGAGTGTTCTTCCGCCTGAAGCTTTCTTT
CAWSVLPPEAFF
>.|TRBJ1-1|TRBD1|TRBV5-1
TGCGCCAGCAGCGTTGAACAGGGGGTCATGGGGAACACTGAAGCTTTCTTT
CASSVEQGVMGNTEAFF
>.|TRBJ1-5|.|TRBV6-5
TGTGCCAGTTGGCAGGGGAGCAATCAGCCCCAGCATTTT
CASWQGSNQPQHF
>.|TRBJ2-5|TRBD1|TRBV5-1
TGCGCCAGCAGCTCGGCCTCGACAGGGCGGGAGACCCAGTACTTC
CASSSASTGRETQYF
>.|TRBJ2-1|TRBD1|TRBV11-2
TGTGCCAGCAGCTTATCGGGACAGCCAACCTACAATGAGCAGTTCTTC
CASSLSGQPTYNEQFF
>.|TRBJ2-7|TRBD1|TRBV6-6
TGTGCCAGCAGTTACTCGGACAGGGACTACGAGCAGTACTTC
CASSYSDRDYEQYF
>medium-sized|TRBJ1-5|.|TRBV6-1
TGTGCCAGCAGTGAAAGGGTCTATAGCAATCAGCCCCAGCATTTT
CASSERVYSNQPQHF
>.|TRBJ2-7|.|TRBV5-1
TGCGCCAGCAGCTTGTGGTGGGGTAGTGAGCAGTACTTC
CASSLWWGSEQYF
>.|TRBJ1-2|.|TRBV18
TGTGCCAGCTCACCCCTTACCGGGACATCAGACTATGGCTACACCTTC
CASSPLTGTSDYGYTF
>.|TRBJ1-2|TRBD1|TRBV2
TGTGCCAGCAGTGCTATTGGACAGGCCCGGGAGGGCTACACCTTC
CASSAIGQAREGYTF
>.|TRBJ2-5|.|TRBV13
TGTGCCAGCTCCGGGGGGACAAAAAAAGAGACCCAGTACTTC
CASSGGTKKETQYF
>.|TRBJ1-1|.|TRBV5-1
TGCGCCAGCAAAATCGATCACACTGAAGCTTTCTTT
CASKIDHTEAFF
>.|TRBJ2-1|.|TRBV19
TGTGCCAGTAGTATAGCAGGATACAATGAGCAGTTCTTC
CASSIAGYNEQFF
>.|TRBJ1-2|.|TRBV6-1
TGTGCCAGCAGCCCCCTGGGAGCGGCTGGCTACACCTTC
CASSPLGAAGYTF
>.|TRBJ2-2|.|TRBV6-6
TGTGCCAGCAGTTACTCATGGGGCTGGGGGGAGCTGTTTTTT
CASSYSWGWGELFF
>.|TRBJ2-5|.|TRBV18
TGTGCCAGCTCACCGCAGTCCCGGGACGGTGGCCAGTACTTC
CASSPQSRDGGQYF
>.|TRBJ1-2|.|TRBV5-1
TGCGCCAGCAGCTTGGCGGGTTCCTATGGCTACACCTTC
CASSLAGSYGYTF
>once|TRBJ2-1|.|TRBV10-3
TGTGCCATCAGAAAGAACATGGACAATGAGCAGTTCTTC
CAIRKNMDNEQFF
>.|TRBJ2-2|.|TRBV19
TGTGCCAGTAAAAGGAGGCAGGGTGATACCGGGGAGCTGTTTTTT
CASKRRQGDTGELFF
>.|TRBJ2-2|TRBD1|TRBV5-4
TGTGCCAGCAGCTTGGTTGAGGGCCTAGGGACAGTCGGGGAGCTGTTTTTT
CASSLVEGLGTVGELFF
>.|TRBJ1-4|.|TRBV9
TGTGCCAGCAGCGAGGGAGGCGTGACAGGTCTTAATGAAAAACTGTTTTTT
CASSEGGVTGLNEKLFF
>.|TRBJ2-1|.|TRBV10-2
TGCGCCAGCAGCCAGGGCAAATTCAATGAGCAGTTCTTC
CASSQGKFNEQFF
>.|TRBJ2-1|.|TRBV14
TGTGCCAGCAGCCAACCCTTCGAGAATGAGCAGTTCTTC
CASSQPFENEQFF
>.|TRBJ1-2|TRBD1|TRBV29-1
TGCAGCGTTGTAGAACAGGGGTACGGAGGAGGCTACACCTTC
CSVVEQGYGGGYTF
>.|TRBJ2-3|TRBD1|TRBV9
TGTGCCAGCAGCGTAGGGGCAGGGGGAACAGATACGCAGTATTTT
CASSVGAGGTDTQYF
>.|TRBJ1-5|.|TRBV4-1
TGCGCCAGCAGCCAAGAACGGGGCTCAGCCCAGCATTTT
CASSQERGSAQHF
>.|TRBJ2-6|.|TRBV5-1
TGCGCCAGCGGGAACTCATTTGGGGCCAACGTCCTGACTTTC
CASGNSFGANVLTF
>once|TRBJ2-1|.|TRBV21-1
TGTGCCAGCAGCGCGCGTCCGGGACAGCTTATCTCCTACAATGAGCAGTTCTTC
CASSARPGQLISYNEQFF
>.|TRBJ2-1|.|TRBV23-1
TGCGCCAGCATGGGACTGCGTATATTGACCAATGAGCAGTTCTTC
CASMGLRILTNEQFF
>.|TRBJ1-2|.|TRBV18
TGTGCCAGCTCCGTGGACTATGGCTACACCTTC
CASSVDYGYTF
>.|TRBJ1-1|.|TRBV6-6
TGTGCCAGCAGTCCAGGAGGAATTACAGTCCGCACTGAAGCTTTCTTT
CASSPGGITVRTEAFF
>.|TRBJ1-2|.|TRBV9
TGTGCCAGCAGCACCTCGACAGGATATTCCTATGGCTACACCTTC
CASSTSTGYSYGYTF
>.|TRBJ1-6|.|TRBV19
TGTGCCAGTAGTTCGGGACTTCTTAATTCACCCCTCCACTTT
CASSSGLLNSPLHF
>.|TRBJ1-1|.|TRBV2
TGTGCCAGCAGTGAGTCTGACACTAGTAACACTGAAGCTTTCTTT
CASSESDTSNTEAFF
>few|TRBJ1-1|TRBD1|TRBV5-1
TGCGCCAGCAGCTATGGGACAGGGGGGTCTGAAGCTTTCTTT
CASSYGTGGSEAFF
>.|TRBJ2-3|.|TRBV5-4
TGTGCCAGCAAGGGCGGGGCTAGCGCTAAGAGCACAGATACGCAGTATTTT
CASKGGASAKSTDTQYF
>.|TRBJ1-1|.|TRBV7-2
TGTGCCAGCAGCTTAGGTAAGGGACAGAACACTGAAGCTTTCTTT
CASSLGKGQNTEAFF
>once|TRBJ1-5|.|TRBV19
TGTGCCAGTACGCCCTTTAGCAATCAGCCCCAGCATTTT
CASTPFSNQPQHF